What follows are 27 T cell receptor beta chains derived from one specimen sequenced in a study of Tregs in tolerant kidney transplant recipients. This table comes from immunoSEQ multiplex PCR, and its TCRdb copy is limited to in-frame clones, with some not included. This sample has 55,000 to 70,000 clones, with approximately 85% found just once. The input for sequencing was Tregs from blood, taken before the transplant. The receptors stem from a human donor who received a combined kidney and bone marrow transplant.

The CDR3 coding sequence is TGTGCCAGCAGACCGGACAGGGCGGCCAAAAACATTCAGTACTTC. Encoded protein: CASRPDRAAKNIQYF. J is TRBJ2-4 and V is TRBV11-2; 8 bases are a match to TRBD1. Germline trimming cut 6 bases from V and 1 base from J; bases unmatched to any gene: 5. There are 15 residues in the CDR3. CDR1 SGHAT and CDR2 FQNNGV come from the germline V gene.

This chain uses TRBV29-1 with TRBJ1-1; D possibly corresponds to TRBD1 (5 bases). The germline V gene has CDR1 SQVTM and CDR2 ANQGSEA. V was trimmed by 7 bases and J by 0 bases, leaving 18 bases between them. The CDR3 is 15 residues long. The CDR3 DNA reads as TGCAGCGCTGGGGGATCGGGGCAGCTGAACACTGAAGCTTTCTTT. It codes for CSAGGSGQLNTEAFF. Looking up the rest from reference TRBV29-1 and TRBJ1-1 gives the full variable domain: SAVISQKPSRDICQRGTSLTIQCQVDSQVTMMFWYRQQPGQSLTLIATANQGSEATYESGFVIDKFPISRPNLTFSTLTVSNMSPEDSSIYLCSAGGSGQLNTEAFFGQGTRLTVV.

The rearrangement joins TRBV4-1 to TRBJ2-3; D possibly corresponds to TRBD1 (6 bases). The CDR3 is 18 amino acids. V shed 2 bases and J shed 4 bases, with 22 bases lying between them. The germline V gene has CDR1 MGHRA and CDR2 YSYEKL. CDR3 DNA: TGCGCCAGCAGCCAAACACAATGGGCAGGGGTGAGTCCAGATACGCAGTATTTT. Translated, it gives CASSQTQWAGVSPDTQYF.

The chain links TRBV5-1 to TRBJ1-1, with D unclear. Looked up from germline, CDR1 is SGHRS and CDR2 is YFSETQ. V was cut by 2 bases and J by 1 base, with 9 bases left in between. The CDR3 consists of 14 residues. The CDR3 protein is CASSLQPSNTEAFF. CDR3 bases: TGCGCCAGCAGCTTACAGCCGTCGAACACTGAAGCTTTCTTT.

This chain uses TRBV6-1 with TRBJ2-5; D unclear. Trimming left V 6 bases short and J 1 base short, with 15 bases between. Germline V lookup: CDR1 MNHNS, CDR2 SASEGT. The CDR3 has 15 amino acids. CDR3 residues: CASSETLNLQETQYF. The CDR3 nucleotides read TGTGCCAGCAGCGAGACGTTAAACCTCCAAGAGACCCAGTACTTC.

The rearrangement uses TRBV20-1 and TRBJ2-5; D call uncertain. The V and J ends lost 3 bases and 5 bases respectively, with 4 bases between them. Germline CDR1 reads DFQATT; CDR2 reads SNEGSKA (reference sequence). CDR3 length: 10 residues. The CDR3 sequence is CSARKETQYF. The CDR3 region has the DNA TGCAGTGCTAGGAAGGAGACCCAGTACTTC.

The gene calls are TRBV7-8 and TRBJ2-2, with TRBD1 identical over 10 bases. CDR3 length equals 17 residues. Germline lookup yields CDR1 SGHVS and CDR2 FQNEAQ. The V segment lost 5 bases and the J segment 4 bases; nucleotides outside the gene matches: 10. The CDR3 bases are TGTGCCAGCAGCGCCGGAGACAGGGGGCATAGCACCGGGGAGCTGTTTTTT. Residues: CASSAGDRGHSTGELFF.

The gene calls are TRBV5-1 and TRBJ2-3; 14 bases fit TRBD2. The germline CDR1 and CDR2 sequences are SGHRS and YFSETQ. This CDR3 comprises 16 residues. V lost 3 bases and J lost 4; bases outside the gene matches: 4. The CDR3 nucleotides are TGCGCCAGCAGCTCGTGGACTAGCGGGGGGCCAGATACGCAGTATTTT. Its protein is CASSSWTSGGPDTQYF.

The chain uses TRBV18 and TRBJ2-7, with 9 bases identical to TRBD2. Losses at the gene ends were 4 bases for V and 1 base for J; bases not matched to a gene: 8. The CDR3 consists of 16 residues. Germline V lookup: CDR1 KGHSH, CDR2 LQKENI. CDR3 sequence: CASSLLAGAGSYEQYF. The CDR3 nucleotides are TGTGCCAGCTCACTGTTAGCGGGAGCGGGATCCTACGAGCAGTACTTC.

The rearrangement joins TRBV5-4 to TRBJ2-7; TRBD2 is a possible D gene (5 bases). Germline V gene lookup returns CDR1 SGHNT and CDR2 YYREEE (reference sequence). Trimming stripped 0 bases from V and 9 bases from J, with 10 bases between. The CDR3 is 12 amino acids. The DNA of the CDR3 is TGTGCCAGCAGCTTGGAGGGTGCGGGGCAGTACTTC. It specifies CASSLEGAGQYF.

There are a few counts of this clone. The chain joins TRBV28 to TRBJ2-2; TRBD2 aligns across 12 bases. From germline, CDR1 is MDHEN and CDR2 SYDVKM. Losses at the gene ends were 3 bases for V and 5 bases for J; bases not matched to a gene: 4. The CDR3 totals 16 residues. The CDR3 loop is CASSLTSGSGTGELFF. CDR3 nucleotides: TGTGCCAGCAGTTTGACTAGCGGGAGTGGAACCGGGGAGCTGTTTTTT.

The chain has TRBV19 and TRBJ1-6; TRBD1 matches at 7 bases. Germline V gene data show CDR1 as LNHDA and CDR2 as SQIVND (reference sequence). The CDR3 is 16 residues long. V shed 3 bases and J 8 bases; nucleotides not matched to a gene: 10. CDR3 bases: TGTGCCAGTAGTATTTGGGGCAGGGGGTTTGATTCACCCCTCCACTTT. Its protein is CASSIWGRGFDSPLHF.

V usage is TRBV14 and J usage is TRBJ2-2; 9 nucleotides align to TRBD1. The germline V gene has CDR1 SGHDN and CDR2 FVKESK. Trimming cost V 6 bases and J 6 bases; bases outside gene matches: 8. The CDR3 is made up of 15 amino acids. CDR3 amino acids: CASRQSGQGSGELFF. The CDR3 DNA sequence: TGTGCCAGCAGACAATCAGGACAGGGGTCCGGGGAGCTGTTTTTT.

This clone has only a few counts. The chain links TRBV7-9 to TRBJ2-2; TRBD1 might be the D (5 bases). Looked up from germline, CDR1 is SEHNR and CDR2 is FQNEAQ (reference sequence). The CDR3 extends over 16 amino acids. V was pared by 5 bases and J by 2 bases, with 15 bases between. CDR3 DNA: TGTGCCAGCAGCCCAGTGGGGCGGATAAACACCGGGGAGCTGTTTTTT. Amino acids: CASSPVGRINTGELFF.

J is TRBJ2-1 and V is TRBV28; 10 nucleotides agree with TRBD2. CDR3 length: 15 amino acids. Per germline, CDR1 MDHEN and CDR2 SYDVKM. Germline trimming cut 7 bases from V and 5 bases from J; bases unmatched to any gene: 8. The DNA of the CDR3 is TGTGCCAGCACTCTAGCGGGAGCCCAGAACAATGAGCAGTTCTTC. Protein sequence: CASTLAGAQNNEQFF.

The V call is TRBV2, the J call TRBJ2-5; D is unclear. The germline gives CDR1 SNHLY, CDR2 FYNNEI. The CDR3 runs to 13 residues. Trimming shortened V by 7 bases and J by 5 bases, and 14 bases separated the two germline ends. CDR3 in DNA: TGTGCCAGCACTGATTCTACCCAGGAGACCCAGTACTTC. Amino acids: CASTDSTQETQYF.

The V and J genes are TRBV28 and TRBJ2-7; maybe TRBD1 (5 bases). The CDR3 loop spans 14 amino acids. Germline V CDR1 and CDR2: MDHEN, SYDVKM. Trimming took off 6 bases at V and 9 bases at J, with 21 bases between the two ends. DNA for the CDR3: TGTGCCAGCAGCGCCAGGACAAGGGGCTGGGGGCAGTACTTC. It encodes CASSARTRGWGQYF.

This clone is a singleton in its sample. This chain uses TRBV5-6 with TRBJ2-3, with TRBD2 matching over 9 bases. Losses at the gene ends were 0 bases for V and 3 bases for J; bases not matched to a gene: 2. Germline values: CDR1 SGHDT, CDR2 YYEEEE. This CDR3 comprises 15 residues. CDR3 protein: CASSLVLAGTDTQYF. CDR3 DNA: TGTGCCAGCAGCTTGGTGCTAGCGGGGACAGATACGCAGTATTTT.

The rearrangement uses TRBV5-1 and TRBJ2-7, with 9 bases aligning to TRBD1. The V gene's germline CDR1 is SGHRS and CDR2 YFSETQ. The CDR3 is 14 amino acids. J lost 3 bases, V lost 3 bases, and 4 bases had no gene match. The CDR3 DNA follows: TGCGCCAGCAGCTCCACAGGGGGCAACTACGAGCAGTACTTC. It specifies CASSSTGGNYEQYF.

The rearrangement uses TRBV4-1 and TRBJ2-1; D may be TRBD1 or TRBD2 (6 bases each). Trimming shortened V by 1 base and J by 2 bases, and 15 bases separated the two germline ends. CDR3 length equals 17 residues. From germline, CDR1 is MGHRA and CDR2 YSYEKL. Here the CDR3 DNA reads TGCGCCAGCAGCCAAGGTGTGGGGGGCCGGGCCTACAATGAGCAGTTCTTC. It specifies CASSQGVGGRAYNEQFF.

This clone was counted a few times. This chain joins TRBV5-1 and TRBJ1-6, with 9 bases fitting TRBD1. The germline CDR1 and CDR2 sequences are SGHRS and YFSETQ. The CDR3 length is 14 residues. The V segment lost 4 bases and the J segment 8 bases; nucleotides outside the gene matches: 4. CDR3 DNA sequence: TGCGCCAGCAGCCACCGGGACAGGGATTCACCCCTCCACTTT. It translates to CASSHRDRDSPLHF.

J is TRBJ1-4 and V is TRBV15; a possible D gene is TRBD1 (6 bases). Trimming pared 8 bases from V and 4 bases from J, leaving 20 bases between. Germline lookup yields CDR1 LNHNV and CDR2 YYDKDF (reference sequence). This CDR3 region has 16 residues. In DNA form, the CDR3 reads TGTGCCACCGCTACTAGAAAACAGGGTCATAATGAAAAACTGTTTTTT. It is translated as CATATRKQGHNEKLFF.

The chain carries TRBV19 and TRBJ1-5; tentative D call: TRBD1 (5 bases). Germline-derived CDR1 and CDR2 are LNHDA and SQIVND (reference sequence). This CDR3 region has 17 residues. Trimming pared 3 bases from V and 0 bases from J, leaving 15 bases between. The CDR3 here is CASSIGGWKDSNQPQHF. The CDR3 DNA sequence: TGTGCCAGTAGTATCGGGGGTTGGAAGGATAGCAATCAGCCCCAGCATTTT.

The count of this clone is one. CDR3 sequence: CASSLDGPNTEAFF. The CDR3 nucleotides are TGCGCCAGCAGCCTGGACGGACCGAACACTGAAGCTTTCTTT. V is TRBV5-1 and J is TRBJ1-1; D not resolved. Trimming pared 4 bases from V and 1 base from J, leaving 11 bases between. Looked up from germline, CDR1 is SGHRS and CDR2 is YFSETQ. This CDR3 region has 14 residues.

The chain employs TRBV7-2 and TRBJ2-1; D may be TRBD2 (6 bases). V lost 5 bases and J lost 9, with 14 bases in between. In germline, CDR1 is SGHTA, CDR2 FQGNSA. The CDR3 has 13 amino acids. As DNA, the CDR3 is TGTGCCAGCAGCCCGGGCGGCGGGACTGAGCAGTTCTTC. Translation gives CASSPGGGTEQFF.

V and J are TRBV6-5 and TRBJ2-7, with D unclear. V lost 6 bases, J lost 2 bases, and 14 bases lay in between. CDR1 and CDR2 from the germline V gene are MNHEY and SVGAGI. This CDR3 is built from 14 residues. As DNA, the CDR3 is TGTGCCAGCAGCCTAACAGTCGCCGCCTACGAGCAGTACTTC. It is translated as CASSLTVAAYEQYF.

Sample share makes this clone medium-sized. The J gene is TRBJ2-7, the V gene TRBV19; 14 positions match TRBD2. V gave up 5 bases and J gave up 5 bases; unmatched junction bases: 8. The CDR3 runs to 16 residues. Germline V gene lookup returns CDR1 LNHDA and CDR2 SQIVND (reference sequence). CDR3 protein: CASSRFGTSGSNEQYF. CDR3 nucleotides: TGTGCCAGTAGTCGATTCGGGACTAGCGGGAGTAACGAGCAGTACTTC.